These T cell receptor beta chains were read from a single sample in a study of blood T cell repertoires in COVID-19. Some clones are missing from TCRdb's copy, which holds only in-frame ones; the method was immunoSEQ multiplex PCR. The sample consists of under 50,000 clones, 91% of them appearing once. The material sequenced was peripheral blood. These receptors were obtained from a man in his 70s with active COVID-19. CDR3s include the opening cysteine and the closing phenylalanine or tryptophan. A D gene is named only where the DNA matches it firmly. The listing skips clone size in some rows; elsewhere it reads once, few, many or a size class.

>TRBJ2-5|TRBD2|NA|TRBV6-5
TGTGCCAGCAGACGCGGGGGTGGACAAGAGACCCAGTACTTC
CASRRGGGQETQYF
>TRBJ2-2|TRBD1|NA|TRBV5-4
TGTGCCAGCAGCTTGGCCGACAGGGGGCCCGGGGAGCTGTTTTTT
CASSLADRGPGELFF
>TRBJ1-4|TRBD1|NA|TRBV12-3/TRBV12-4
TGTGCCAGCAGTCCCGGGGGGACAGGGGGACTGTTTTTT
CASSPGGTGGLFF
>TRBJ2-1|NA|NA|TRBV21-1
TGTGCCAGCAGCTCCCAGTGGGGACTAGCGGGGCCTAGCTCCTACAATGAGCAGTTCTTC
CASSSQWGLAGPSSYNEQFF
>TRBJ2-7|NA|NA|TRBV5-1
TGCGCCAGCAGCTGGACGGGGTCCTACGAGCAGTACTTC
CASSWTGSYEQYF
>TRBJ1-3|NA|NA|TRBV11-2
TGTGCCAGCAGCTTAGATATGTCCTCTGGAAACACCATATATTTT
CASSLDMSSGNTIYF
>TRBJ1-3|NA|NA|TRBV19
TGTGCCAGTAGTATAGACTATCGGGACACCCGCGTCTCTGGAAACACCATATATTTT
CASSIDYRDTRVSGNTIYF
>TRBJ2-2|TRBD2|NA|TRBV23-1
TGCGCCAGCAGTCAACGCCAACCCCTAGCGGGGGGCCCATATACCAACACCGGGGAGCTGTTTTTT
CASSQRQPLAGGPYTNTGELFF
>TRBJ1-5|TRBD1|NA|TRBV19
TGTGCCAGTAGTATAGACAGGGGGCTTCAGCCCCAGCATTTT
CASSIDRGLQPQHF
>TRBJ1-3|NA|NA|TRBV5-1
TGCGCCAGCAGCCCTTTTGACAGTAGTCTAGGAAACACCATATATTTT
CASSPFDSSLGNTIYF
>TRBJ2-5|NA|NA|TRBV7-2
TGTGCCAGCAGCTTCCAGACAGGCCAAGGGGAGACCCAGTACTTC
CASSFQTGQGETQYF
>TRBJ2-5|TRBD1|NA|TRBV7-2
TGTGCCAGCAGCCTGAACAGGGGCCGGTGGGAGACCCAGTACTTC
CASSLNRGRWETQYF
>TRBJ2-3|TRBD2|NA|TRBV7-2
TGTGCCAGCAGCGTTCACGGACTAGCGGAAGTCAGGCAGTATTTT
CASSVHGLAEVRQYF
>TRBJ2-2|TRBD1|NA|TRBV3-1/TRBV3-2
TGTGCCAGCAGCCAAGCGGGACAGGGGAGCGCCGGGGAGCTGTTTTTT
CASSQAGQGSAGELFF
>TRBJ1-3|NA|NA|TRBV4-1
TGCGCCAGCAGCCAAGACTCCTCTGGAAACACCATATATTTT
CASSQDSSGNTIYF
>TRBJ2-1|TRBD2|NA|TRBV10-2
TGCGCCAGCAGCTCACCGCAGCGGGGGGGTAAAAATGAGCAGTTCTTC
CASSSPQRGGKNEQFF
>TRBJ2-4|TRBD1|NA|TRBV7-2
TGTGCCAGCAGCTCAGGGACAGGGATGGGGGAAAACATTCAGTACTTC
CASSSGTGMGENIQYF
>TRBJ1-2|NA|once|TRBV25-1
TGTGCCAGCAGTGAATCGTCCGGTACAGGACTATGTGGCTACACCTTC
CASSESSGTGLCGYTF
>TRBJ1-3|NA|NA|TRBV2
TGTGCCAGCAGTTTACAGGGATCTGGAAACACCATATATTTT
CASSLQGSGNTIYF
>TRBJ2-7|TRBD1|NA|TRBV6-1
TGTGCCAGCAGTGAAAGTTCAGGGACAGGGGGTAAGCAGTACTTC
CASSESSGTGGKQYF
>TRBJ1-2|TRBD1|NA|TRBV7-2
TGTGCCAGCAGCCCAGGGACAGGGGCTACCTATGGCTACACCTTC
CASSPGTGATYGYTF
>TRBJ2-5|NA|NA|TRBV30
TGTGCCTGGAGTGTGTCAGGGGTGCGTGAGACCCAGTACTTC
CAWSVSGVRETQYF